This T cell receptor (beta chain) comes out of a study of control samples from healthy donors and cancer patients (dated by TCRdb to about 2020). This clone has just one count. Its antigen has not been determined. No base-level quality is on record; no much larger clone is a single base apart. Libraries were constructed by the immunoSEQ multiplex PCR assay. Here the immuneACCESS table is served through TCRdb, limited to in-frame sequences with V and J called. Missing clones are a known gap in these copies; in checked studies unresolved V genes cover under half, and the rest lacks a known reason. The sample table records 50,000 to 70,000 clones; 95% to 96% of these occur just once. The top ten clones comprise about 1.1% of the sample. Trimming costs V 4 bases and J 0 bases, and their ends lie 7 bases apart. The CDR3, cysteine through phenylalanine, is 14 amino acids long. This entry keeps only the CDR3 DNA: 42 bases, framed from base 1. Based on the germline V gene (reference sequence), the CDR1 and CDR2 sequences are SEHNR and FQNEAQ.

Material: blood. This clonotype was sampled from a woman aged 18-29 years in good health. The sequence is built from TRBV7-9 and TRBJ1-3; 5 matching bases give a weak D call of TRBD1. The CDR3 in this case is CASSWGGSGNTIYF. The nucleotides are TGTGCCAGCAGCTGGGGGGGCTCTGGAAACACCATATATTTT. With the portions outside the CDR3 filled from the reference TRBV7-9 and TRBJ1-3 genes, the complete variable region becomes DTGVSQNPRHKITKRGQNVTFRCDPISEHNRLYWYRQTLGQGPEFLTYFQNEAQLEKSRLLSDRFSAERPKGSFSTLEIQRTEQGDSAMYLCASSWGGSGNTIYFGEGSWLTVV.